The entry below describes one TCR beta chain. Its specificity is not known. The sample's time point: blood 2 weeks post-SBRT. Treatment specified: 15 Gy SBRT to primary tumor, nephrectomy 4 weeks later. Serial blood draws occurred at baseline and 2 and 4 weeks post-SBRT. This record belongs to a study of radiation and T cells in renal cell carcinoma. Notes on the study in general: Without pretreatment biopsies, baseline tumor clonotype presence was undetermined. From baseline, blood top tumor clonotypes peaked at 2 weeks post-radiation.

Germline CDR1 reads MNHNY; CDR2 reads SVGAGI (reference sequence). V was pared by 1 base and J by 5 bases, with 9 bases between. The CDR3 consists of 13 residues. Profiled with immunoSEQ multiplex PCR; TCRdb holds only in-frame clones, not every one. This sample has roughly 120,000 clones, with 81% found just once. The V gene is TRBV6-6, the J gene TRBJ2-7, with D unresolved. Sample: blood, taken from a patient whose treatment included radiotherapy and nephrectomy. The TCR was taken from a woman in her sixties with renal cell carcinoma. CDR3 residues: CASSYWAGNEQYF. The CDR3, as DNA: TGTGCCAGCAGTTACTGGGCAGGCAACGAGCAGTACTTC.